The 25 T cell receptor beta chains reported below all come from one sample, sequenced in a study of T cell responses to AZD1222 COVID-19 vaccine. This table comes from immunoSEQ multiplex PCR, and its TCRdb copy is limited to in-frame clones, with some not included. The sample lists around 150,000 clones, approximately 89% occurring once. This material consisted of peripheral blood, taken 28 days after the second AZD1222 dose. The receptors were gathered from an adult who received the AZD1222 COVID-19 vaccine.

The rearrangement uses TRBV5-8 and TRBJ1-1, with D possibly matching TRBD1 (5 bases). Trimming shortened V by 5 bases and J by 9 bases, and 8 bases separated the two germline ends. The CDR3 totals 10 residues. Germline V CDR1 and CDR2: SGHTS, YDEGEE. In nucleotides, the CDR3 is TGTGCCAGCAGTACAGGTAAAGCTTTCTTT. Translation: CASSTGKAFF.

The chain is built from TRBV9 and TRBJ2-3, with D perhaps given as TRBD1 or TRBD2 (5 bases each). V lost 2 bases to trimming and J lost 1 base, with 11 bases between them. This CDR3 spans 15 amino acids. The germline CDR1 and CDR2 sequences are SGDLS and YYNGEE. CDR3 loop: CASSVRGRGTDTQYF. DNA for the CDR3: TGTGCCAGCAGCGTCCGGGGACGGGGCACAGATACGCAGTATTTT.

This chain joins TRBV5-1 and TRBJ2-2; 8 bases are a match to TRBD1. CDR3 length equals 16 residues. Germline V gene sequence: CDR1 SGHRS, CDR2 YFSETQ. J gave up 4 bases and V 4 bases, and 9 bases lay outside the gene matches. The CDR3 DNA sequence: TGCGCCAGCAGCGCCCACAGGGGGACGAGCACCGGGGAGCTGTTTTTT. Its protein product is CASSAHRGTSTGELFF. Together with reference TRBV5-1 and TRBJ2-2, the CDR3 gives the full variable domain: KAGVTQTPRYLIKTRGQQVTLSCSPISGHRSVSWYQQTPGQGLQFLFEYFSETQRNKGNFPGRFSGRQFSNSRSEMNVSTLELGDSALYLCASSAHRGTSTGELFFGEGSRLTVL.

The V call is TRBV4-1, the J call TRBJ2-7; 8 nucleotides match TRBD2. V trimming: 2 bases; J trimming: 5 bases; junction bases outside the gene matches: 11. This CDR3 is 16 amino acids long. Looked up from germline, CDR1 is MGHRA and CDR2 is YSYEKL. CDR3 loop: CASSQTAGTRTHEQYF. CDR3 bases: TGCGCCAGCAGCCAAACCGCCGGGACTAGGACCCACGAGCAGTACTTC.

The CDR3 loop is CASSIRQGLSTGELFF. CDR3 in DNA: TGTGCCAGTAGTATCAGACAGGGATTGAGCACCGGGGAGCTGTTTTTT. The chain recombines TRBV19 with TRBJ2-2; 7 nucleotides line up with TRBD1. The germline V gene has CDR1 LNHDA and CDR2 SQIVND (reference sequence). The CDR3 covers 16 residues. The V segment lost 3 bases and the J segment 4 bases; nucleotides outside the gene matches: 8.

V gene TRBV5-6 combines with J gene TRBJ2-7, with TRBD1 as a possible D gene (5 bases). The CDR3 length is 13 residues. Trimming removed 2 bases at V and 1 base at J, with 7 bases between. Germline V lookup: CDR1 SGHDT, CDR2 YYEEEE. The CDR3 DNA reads TGTGCCAGCAGCTTTCAGGGTTCCTACGAGCAGTACTTC. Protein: CASSFQGSYEQYF.

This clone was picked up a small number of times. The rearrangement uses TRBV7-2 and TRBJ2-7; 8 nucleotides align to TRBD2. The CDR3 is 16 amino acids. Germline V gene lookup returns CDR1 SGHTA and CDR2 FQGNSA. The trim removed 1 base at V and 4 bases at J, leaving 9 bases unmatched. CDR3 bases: TGTGCCAGCAGCTTAGGGCCATTAGCGGGACGGTACGAGCAGTACTTC. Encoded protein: CASSLGPLAGRYEQYF.

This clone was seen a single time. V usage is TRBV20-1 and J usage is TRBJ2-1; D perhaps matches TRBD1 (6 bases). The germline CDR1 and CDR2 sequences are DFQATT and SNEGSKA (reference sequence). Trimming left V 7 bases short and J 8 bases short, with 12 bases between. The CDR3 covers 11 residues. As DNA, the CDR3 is TGCAGTGTTGGGGGCCTCTATGAGCAGTTCTTC. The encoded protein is CSVGGLYEQFF.

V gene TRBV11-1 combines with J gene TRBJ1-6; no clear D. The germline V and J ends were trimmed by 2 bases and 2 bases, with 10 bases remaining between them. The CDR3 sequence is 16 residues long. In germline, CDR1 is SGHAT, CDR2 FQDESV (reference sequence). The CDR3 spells CASSLNSVAYNSPLHF. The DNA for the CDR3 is TGTGCCAGCAGCTTAAACTCGGTTGCCTATAATTCACCCCTCCACTTT.

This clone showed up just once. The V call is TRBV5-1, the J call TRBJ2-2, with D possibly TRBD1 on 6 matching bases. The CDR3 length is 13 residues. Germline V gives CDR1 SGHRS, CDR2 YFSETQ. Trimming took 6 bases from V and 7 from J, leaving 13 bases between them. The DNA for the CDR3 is TGCGCCAGCACGGACGTAGGGGGCGGGGAGCTGTTTTTT. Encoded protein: CASTDVGGGELFF.

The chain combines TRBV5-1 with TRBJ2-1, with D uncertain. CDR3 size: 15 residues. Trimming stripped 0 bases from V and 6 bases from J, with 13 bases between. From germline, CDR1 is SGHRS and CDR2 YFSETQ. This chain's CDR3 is CASSLGWQVGNEQFF. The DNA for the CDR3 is TGCGCCAGCAGCTTGGGGTGGCAGGTTGGCAATGAGCAGTTCTTC.

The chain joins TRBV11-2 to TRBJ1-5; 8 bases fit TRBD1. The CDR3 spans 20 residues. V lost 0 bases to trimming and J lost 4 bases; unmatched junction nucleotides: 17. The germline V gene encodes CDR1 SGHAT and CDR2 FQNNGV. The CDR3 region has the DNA TGTGCCAGCAGCTTAGATCCGACAGGGGATCTAGTTCAAAGAAATCAGCCCCAGCATTTT. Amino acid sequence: CASSLDPTGDLVQRNQPQHF. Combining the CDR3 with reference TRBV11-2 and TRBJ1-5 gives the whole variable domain EAGVAQSPRYKIIEKRQSVAFWCNPISGHATLYWYQQILGQGPKLLIQFQNNGVVDDSQLPKDRFSAERLKGVDSTLKIQPAKLEDSAVYLCASSLDPTGDLVQRNQPQHFGDGTRLSIL.

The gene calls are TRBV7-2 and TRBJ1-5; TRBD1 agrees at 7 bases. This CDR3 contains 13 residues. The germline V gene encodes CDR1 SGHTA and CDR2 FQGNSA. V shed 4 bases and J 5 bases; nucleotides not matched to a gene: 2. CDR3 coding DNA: TGTGCCAGCAGCTATCAGGGGGATCAGCCCCAGCATTTT. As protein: CASSYQGDQPQHF.

The CDR3 reads CASSHTGTGDEQYF. DNA for the CDR3: TGTGCCAGCAGCCACACCGGGACAGGGGACGAGCAGTACTTC. The V and J genes are TRBV7-9 and TRBJ2-7; 10 bases align to TRBD1. The CDR3 sequence is 14 residues long. V was pared by 5 bases and J by 5 bases, with 6 bases of the junction left unmatched. The germline V gene has CDR1 SEHNR and CDR2 FQNEAQ (reference sequence).

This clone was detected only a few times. The chain's CDR3 is CASSRMGSVHNEQFF. The CDR3, as DNA: TGTGCCAGCAGCCGAATGGGGTCGGTACACAATGAGCAGTTCTTC. This chain uses TRBV3-1 (or the pseudogene TRBV3-2) with TRBJ2-1; D gene unclear. Trimming stripped 4 bases from V and 5 bases from J, with 15 bases between. The CDR3 spans 15 residues. CDR1 is LGHDT, CDR2 YNNKEL, per germline (reference sequence).

As DNA, the CDR3 is TGTGCCAGCAGCTCCGGACTCCCTGGAGAGCAGTACTTC. Translated, it gives CASSSGLPGEQYF. The J gene is TRBJ2-7, the V gene TRBV7-2; D is possibly TRBD2 (5 bases). Between the trimmed V and J ends, which lost 4 bases and 7 bases, there was a span of 14 bases. This CDR3 contains 13 residues. Germline V CDR1 and CDR2: SGHTA, FQGNSA.

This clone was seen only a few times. CDR3 region: CASSTSTEAFF. CDR3 DNA sequence: TGTGCCAGTAGTACGAGCACTGAAGCTTTCTTT. V usage is TRBV19 and J usage is TRBJ1-1, with no clear D. There are 11 residues in the CDR3. Trimming stripped 4 bases from V and 4 bases from J, with 4 bases between. Germline values: CDR1 LNHDA, CDR2 SQIVND (reference sequence).

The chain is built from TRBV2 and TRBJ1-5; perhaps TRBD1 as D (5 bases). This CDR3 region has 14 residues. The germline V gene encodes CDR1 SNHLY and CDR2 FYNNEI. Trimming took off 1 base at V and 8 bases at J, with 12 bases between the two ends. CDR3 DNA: TGTGCCAGCAGTGAAGGAAGGGGTGCGGAGCCCCAGCATTTT. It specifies CASSEGRGAEPQHF. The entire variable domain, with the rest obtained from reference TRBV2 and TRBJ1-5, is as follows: EPEVTQTPSHQVTQMGQEVILRCVPISNHLYFYWYRQILGQKVEFLVSFYNNEISEKSEIFDDQFSVERPDGSNFTLKIRSTKLEDSAMYFCASSEGRGAEPQHFGDGTRLSIL.

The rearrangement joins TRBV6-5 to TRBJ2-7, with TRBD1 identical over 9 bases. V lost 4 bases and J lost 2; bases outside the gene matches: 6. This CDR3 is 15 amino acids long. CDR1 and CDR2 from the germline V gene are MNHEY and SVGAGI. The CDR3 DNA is TGTGCCAGCAGTTCCGGGACAGGGACGACCTACGAGCAGTACTTC. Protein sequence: CASSSGTGTTYEQYF.

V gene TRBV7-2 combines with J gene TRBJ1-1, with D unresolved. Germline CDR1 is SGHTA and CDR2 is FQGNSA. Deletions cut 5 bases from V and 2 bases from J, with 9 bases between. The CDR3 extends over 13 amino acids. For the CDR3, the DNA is TGTGCCAGCAGCCCACACCAAAACACTGAAGCTTTCTTT. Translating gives CASSPHQNTEAFF. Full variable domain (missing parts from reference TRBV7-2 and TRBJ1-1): GAGVSQSPSNKVTEKGKDVELRCDPISGHTALYWYRQSLGQGLEFLIYFQGNSAPDKSGLPSDRFSAERTGGSVSTLTIQRTQQEDSAVYLCASSPHQNTEAFFGQGTRLTVV.

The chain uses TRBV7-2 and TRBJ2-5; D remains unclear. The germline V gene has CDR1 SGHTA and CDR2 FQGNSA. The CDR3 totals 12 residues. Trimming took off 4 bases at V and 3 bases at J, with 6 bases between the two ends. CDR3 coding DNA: TGTGCCAGCAGCTCGCCTAAAGAGACCCAGTACTTC. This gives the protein CASSSPKETQYF.

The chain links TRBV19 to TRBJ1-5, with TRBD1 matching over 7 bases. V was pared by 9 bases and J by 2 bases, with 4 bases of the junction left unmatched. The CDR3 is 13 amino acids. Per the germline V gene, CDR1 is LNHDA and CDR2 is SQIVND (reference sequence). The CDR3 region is CASRDSRNQPQHF. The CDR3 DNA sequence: TGTGCCAGCCGGGACAGCCGCAATCAGCCCCAGCATTTT.

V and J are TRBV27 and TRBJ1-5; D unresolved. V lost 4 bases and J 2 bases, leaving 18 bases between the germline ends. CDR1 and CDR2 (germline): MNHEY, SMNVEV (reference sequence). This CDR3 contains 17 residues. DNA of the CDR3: TGTGCCAGCAGTTCCCACGACCGTCTTTCGGGCAATCAGCCCCAGCATTTT. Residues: CASSSHDRLSGNQPQHF.

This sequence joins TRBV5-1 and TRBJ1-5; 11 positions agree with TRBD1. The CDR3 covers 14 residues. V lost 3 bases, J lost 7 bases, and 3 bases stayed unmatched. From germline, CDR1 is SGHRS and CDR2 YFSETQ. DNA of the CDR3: TGCGCCAGCAGCTGGGGGGACAGGGGGCAGCCCCAGCATTTT. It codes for CASSWGDRGQPQHF.

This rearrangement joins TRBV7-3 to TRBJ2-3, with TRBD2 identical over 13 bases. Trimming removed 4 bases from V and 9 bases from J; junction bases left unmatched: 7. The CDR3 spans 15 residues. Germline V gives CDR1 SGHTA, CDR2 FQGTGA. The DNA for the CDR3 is TGTGCCAGCAGCTCTACTAGCGGGGGGGCCGGCACGCAGTATTTT. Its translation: CASSSTSGGAGTQYF.